Listed below are T cell receptor beta chains from one sample, sequenced in a study of blood T cell repertoires in COVID-19. Measured with immunoSEQ multiplex PCR; TCRdb has only the in-frame clones, and not every one. This sample yields 350,000 or so clones, of which about 90% are seen a single time; under 1.3% belongs to the top ten. Sequenced material: PBMCs or T cells enriched from blood (not recorded which). The receptors shown here come from a woman between 25 and 40 years old who had recovered from COVID-19. The CDR3 runs from the conserved cysteine through the conserved F or W. D genes are given only for firm matches. Clone size is stated in some rows and not others, as once, few, many or a class when expanded.

d_gene	v_gene	j_gene	abundance	len	CDR3nt	CDR3aa
TRBD1	TRBV6-5	TRBJ1-6	-	16	TGTGCCAGCAGTTACGGAGGGACAGGGGGGGGTTCACCCCTCCACTTT	CASSYGGTGGGSPLHF
-	TRBV20-1	TRBJ2-3	once	13	TGCAGTGCTAGTACGGGGGGCGGAGATACGCAGTATTTT	CSASTGGGDTQYF
-	TRBV18	TRBJ1-3	-	15	TGTGCCAGCTCACCACCGGGACAAGGTGGAAACACCATATATTTT	CASSPPGQGGNTIYF
TRBD1	TRBV11-3	TRBJ2-3	-	16	TGTGCCAGCAGCCGACGACAGGGGACGGGCACAGATACGCAGTATTTT	CASSRRQGTGTDTQYF
-	TRBV11-3	TRBJ2-3	-	15	TGTGCCAGCAGCCGTGGGGGGGGCCCCACAGATACGCAGTATTTT	CASSRGGGPTDTQYF
TRBD1	TRBV7-9	TRBJ1-2	-	15	TGTGCCAGCAGCTCTACCGGGACAGGCTCGGTGGGCTACACCTTC	CASSSTGTGSVGYTF
-	TRBV7-9	TRBJ1-2	-	15	TGTGCCTCCGGCGGTGTGGCAGGGCCCAACTATGGCTACACCTTC	CASGGVAGPNYGYTF
-	TRBV29-1	TRBJ2-1	-	8	TGCAGCGGAGATGAGCAGTTCTTC	CSGDEQFF
TRBD1	TRBV19	TRBJ1-4	-	16	TGTGCCAGTAGTACCCCTACAGGGGGCCGGAATGAAAAACTGTTTTTT	CASSTPTGGRNEKLFF
TRBD1	TRBV24-1	TRBJ2-3	few	17	TGTGCCACCAGTGAAACCACCCGGGACAGCAGCACAGATACGCAGTATTTT	CATSETTRDSSTDTQYF
-	TRBV2	TRBJ2-1	-	13	TGTGCCATCCCGGGGGGCCCTCGGGATGAGCAGTTCTTC	CAIPGGPRDEQFF
TRBD2	TRBV30	TRBJ2-5	-	15	TGTGCCTCCTCCCAGGCGCGGGGGTTTCAAGAGACCCAGTACTTC	CASSQARGFQETQYF
TRBD1	TRBV6-5	TRBJ1-3	-	15	TGTGCCAGCATCCTCAGGGGGAGCGCTGGAAACACCATATATTTT	CASILRGSAGNTIYF
-	TRBV7-9	TRBJ1-5	-	15	TGTGCCAGCAGCTTAGGCAGGGGTGGCAATCAGCCCCAGCATTTT	CASSLGRGGNQPQHF
-	TRBV5-4	TRBJ2-5	once	13	TGTGCCAGCAGCTTGGCCCTACAAGAGACCCAGTACTTC	CASSLALQETQYF
-	TRBV24-1	TRBJ2-5	-	17	TGTGCCACCAGTGATACCAGGGGTTACACCTCCCAAGAGACCCAGTACTTC	CATSDTRGYTSQETQYF
TRBD2	TRBV15	TRBJ2-3	-	18	TGTGCCACCAGCAGAGGAAATCCCTCGGGCGGGGGGGCAGATACGCAGTATTTT	CATSRGNPSGGGADTQYF
-	TRBV5-6	TRBJ1-5	few	15	TGTGCCAGCAGCTTGATGGACAGCCCCGATCAGCCCCAGCATTTT	CASSLMDSPDQPQHF
-	TRBV5-1	TRBJ2-1	-	17	TGCGCCAGCAGCTTGGAGGGCGGTTCCAGGGCCTACAATGAGCAGTTCTTC	CASSLEGGSRAYNEQFF
-	TRBV19	TRBJ1-1	-	15	TGTGCCACCCAAGGTGTGGCACAGGTGGACACTGAAGCTTTCTTT	CATQGVAQVDTEAFF